The 4 T cell receptor beta chains below come from one sample, sequenced in a study of blood T cell repertoires in COVID-19. Assay: immunoSEQ multiplex PCR; the TCRdb copy retains only in-frame clones and omits some. The sample contains more than 300,000 clones, roughly 90% of which appear only once. The sample comprised peripheral blood. These receptors were obtained from a woman aged 40 to 55 with COVID-19, enrolled during active disease.

The sample holds a few counts of this clone. The V and J genes are TRBV9 and TRBJ1-5; the D gene is possibly TRBD1 (5 bases). CDR3 length: 13 residues. The V gene's germline CDR1 is SGDLS and CDR2 YYNGEE. Trimming left V 3 bases short and J 7 bases short, with 11 bases between. The CDR3 here is CASSEMGGQPQHF. The CDR3 DNA reads as TGTGCCAGCAGCGAGATGGGGGGACAGCCCCAGCATTTT.

The chain employs TRBV7-3 and TRBJ2-2; maybe TRBD2 (5 bases). V lost 6 bases, J lost 5 bases, and 10 bases lay in between. CDR1 is SGHTA and CDR2 is FQGTGA in the germline V gene. The CDR3 length is 13 residues. CDR3 loop: CASSPPGTGELFF. The DNA of the CDR3 is TGTGCCAGCAGTCCCCCGGGGACCGGGGAGCTGTTTTTT. The variable domain in full, with the rest retrieved from reference TRBV7-3 and TRBJ2-2, is GAGVSQTPSNKVTEKGKYVELRCDPISGHTALYWYRQSLGQGPEFLIYFQGTGAADDSGLPNDRFFAVRPEGSVSTLKIQRTERGDSAVYLCASSPPGTGELFFGEGSRLTVL.

The rearrangement joins TRBV9 to TRBJ1-1, with a tentative D call TRBD1 (5 bases). The CDR3 runs 15 residues. V was trimmed by 2 bases and J by 0 bases, leaving 11 bases between them. CDR1 and CDR2 (germline): SGDLS, YYNGEE. The CDR3 region is CASSVIGAMNTEAFF. For the CDR3, the DNA is TGTGCCAGCAGCGTGATAGGGGCGATGAACACTGAAGCTTTCTTT.

The chain recombines TRBV4-3 with TRBJ1-6; the D is unclear. In germline, CDR1 is LGHNA, CDR2 YSLEER. The CDR3 spans 17 residues. V lost 0 bases and J 7 bases, leaving 16 bases between the germline ends. The CDR3 loop reads CASSQEGPQSTNSPLHF. The DNA of the CDR3 is TGCGCCAGCAGCCAAGAGGGCCCCCAATCGACAAATTCACCCCTCCACTTT.